This T cell receptor beta chain was observed in a study of cytomegalovirus exposure and HLA in healthy donors. PCR involved 60 Vbeta and 13 Jbeta primers. Clones were sequenced by immunoSEQ multiplex PCR, and TCRdb holds only the in-frame ones, with some missing. The sample includes about 130,000 clones. The CDR3 spans 13 residues. With V trimmed by 3 bases and J by 6 bases, 3 bases remained unmatched. In germline, CDR1 is SGDLS, CDR2 YYNGEE. The sequence came from a man between 18 and 35 years old in good health and CMV-seronegative. Sample: PBMCs. V gene TRBV9 combines with J gene TRBJ1-5; 7 bases agree with TRBD1. CDR3 DNA: TGTGCCAGCAGCGGACCAGGGGGTCAGCCCCAGCATTTT. Its protein is CASSGPGGQPQHF.